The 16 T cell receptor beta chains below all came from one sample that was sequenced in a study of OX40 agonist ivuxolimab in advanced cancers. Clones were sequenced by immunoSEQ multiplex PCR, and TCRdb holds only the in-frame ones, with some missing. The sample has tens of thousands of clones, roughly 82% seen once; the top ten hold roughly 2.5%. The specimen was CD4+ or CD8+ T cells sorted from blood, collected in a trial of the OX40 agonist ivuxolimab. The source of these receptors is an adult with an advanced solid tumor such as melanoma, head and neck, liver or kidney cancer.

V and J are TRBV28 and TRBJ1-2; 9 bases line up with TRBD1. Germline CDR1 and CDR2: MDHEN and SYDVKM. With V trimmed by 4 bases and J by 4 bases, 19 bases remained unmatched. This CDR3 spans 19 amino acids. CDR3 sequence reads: CASSWGGPGQGDQSYGYTF. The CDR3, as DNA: TGTGCCAGCAGTTGGGGGGGACCGGGACAGGGTGATCAGTCCTATGGCTACACCTTC.

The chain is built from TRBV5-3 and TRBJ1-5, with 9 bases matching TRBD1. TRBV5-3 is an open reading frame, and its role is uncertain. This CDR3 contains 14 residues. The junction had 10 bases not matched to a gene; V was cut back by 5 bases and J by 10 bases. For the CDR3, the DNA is TGTGCCAGAAGTCATGGACAGGGGTGGTCTCCCCAGCATTTT. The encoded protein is CARSHGQGWSPQHF.

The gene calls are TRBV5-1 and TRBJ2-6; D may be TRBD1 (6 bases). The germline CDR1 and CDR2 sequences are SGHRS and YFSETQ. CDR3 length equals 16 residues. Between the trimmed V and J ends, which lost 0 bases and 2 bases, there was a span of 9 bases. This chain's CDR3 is CASSLVKGAGANVLTF. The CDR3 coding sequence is TGCGCCAGCAGCTTGGTAAAGGGGGCTGGGGCCAACGTCCTGACTTTC.

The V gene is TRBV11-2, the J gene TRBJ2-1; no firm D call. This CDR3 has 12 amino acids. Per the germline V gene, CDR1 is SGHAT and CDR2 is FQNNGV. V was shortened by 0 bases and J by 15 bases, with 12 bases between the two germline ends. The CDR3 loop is CASSLDKGPAFF. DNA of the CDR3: TGTGCCAGCAGCTTAGATAAAGGCCCGGCGTTCTTC.

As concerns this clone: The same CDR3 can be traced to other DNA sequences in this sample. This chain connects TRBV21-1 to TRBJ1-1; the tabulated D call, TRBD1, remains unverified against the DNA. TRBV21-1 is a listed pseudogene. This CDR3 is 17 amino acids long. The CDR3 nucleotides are TGTGCCAGCAGCAAAGGGGGACAGGGGCTTGAGAACACTGAGGCTTTCTTT. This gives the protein CASSKGGQGLENTEAFF.

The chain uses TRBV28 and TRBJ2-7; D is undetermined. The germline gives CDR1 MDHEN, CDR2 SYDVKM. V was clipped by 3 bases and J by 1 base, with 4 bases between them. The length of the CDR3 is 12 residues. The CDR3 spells CASSFRSYEQYF. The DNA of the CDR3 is TGTGCCAGCAGTTTCAGGTCCTACGAGCAGTACTTC.

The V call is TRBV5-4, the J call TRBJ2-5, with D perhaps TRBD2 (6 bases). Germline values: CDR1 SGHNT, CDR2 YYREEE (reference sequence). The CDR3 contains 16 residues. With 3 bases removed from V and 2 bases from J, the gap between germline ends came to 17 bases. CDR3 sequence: CASSSLRRGKQETQYF. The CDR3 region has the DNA TGTGCCAGCAGCTCGCTTCGGCGGGGAAAACAAGAGACCCAGTACTTC.

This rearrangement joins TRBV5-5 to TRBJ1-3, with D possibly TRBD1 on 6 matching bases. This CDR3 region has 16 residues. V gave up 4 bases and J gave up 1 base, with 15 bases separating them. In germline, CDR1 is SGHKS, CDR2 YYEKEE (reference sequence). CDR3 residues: CASSPSGGRSGNTIYF. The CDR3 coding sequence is TGTGCCAGCAGCCCCTCCGGGGGCCGATCTGGAAACACCATATATTTT.

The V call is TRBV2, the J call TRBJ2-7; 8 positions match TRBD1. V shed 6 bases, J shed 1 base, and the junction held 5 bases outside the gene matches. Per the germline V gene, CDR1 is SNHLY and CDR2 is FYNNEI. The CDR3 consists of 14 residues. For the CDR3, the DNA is TGTGCCAGCAGAGTCCGACAGGGGTCCTACGAGCAGTACTTC. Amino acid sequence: CASRVRQGSYEQYF.

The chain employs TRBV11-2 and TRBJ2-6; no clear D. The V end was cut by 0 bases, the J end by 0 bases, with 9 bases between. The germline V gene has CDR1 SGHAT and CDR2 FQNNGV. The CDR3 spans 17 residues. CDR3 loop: CASSLDAQNSGANVLTF. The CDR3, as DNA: TGTGCCAGCAGCTTAGACGCACAAAACTCTGGGGCCAACGTCCTGACTTTC.

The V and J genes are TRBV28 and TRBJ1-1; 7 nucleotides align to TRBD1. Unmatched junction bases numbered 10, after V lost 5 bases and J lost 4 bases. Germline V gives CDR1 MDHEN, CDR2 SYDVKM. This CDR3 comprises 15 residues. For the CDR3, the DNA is TGTGCCAGCAGTAGAGACAGGGCAAGTATCACTGAAGCTTTCTTT. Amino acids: CASSRDRASITEAFF.

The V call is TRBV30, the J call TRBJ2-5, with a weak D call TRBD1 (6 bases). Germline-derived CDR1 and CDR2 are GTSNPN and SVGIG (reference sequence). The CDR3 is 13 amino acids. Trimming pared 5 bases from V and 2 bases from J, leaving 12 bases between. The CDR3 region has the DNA TGTGCCTGGGGAGCGGACAGTCAAGAGACCCAGTACTTC. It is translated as CAWGADSQETQYF.

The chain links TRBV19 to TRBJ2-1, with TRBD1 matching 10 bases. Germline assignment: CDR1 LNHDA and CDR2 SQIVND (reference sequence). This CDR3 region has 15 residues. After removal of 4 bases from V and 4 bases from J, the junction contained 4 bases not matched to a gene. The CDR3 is CASSSGQGVYNEQFF. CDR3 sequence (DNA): TGTGCCAGTAGTAGCGGACAGGGGGTATACAATGAGCAGTTCTTC.

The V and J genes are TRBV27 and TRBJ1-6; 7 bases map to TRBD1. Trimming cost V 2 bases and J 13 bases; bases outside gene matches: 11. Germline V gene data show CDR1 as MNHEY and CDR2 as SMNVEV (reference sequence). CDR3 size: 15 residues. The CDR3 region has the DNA TGTGCCAGCAGTTTACCCTTGGACAGGCGCAGCCCCCTCCACTTT. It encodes CASSLPLDRRSPLHF.

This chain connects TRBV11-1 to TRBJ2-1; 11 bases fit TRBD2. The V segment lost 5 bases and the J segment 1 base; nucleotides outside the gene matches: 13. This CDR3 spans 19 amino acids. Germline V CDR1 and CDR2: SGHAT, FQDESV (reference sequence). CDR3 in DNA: TGTGCCAGCAGCCCCCGGGTCCTAGCGGGGGGACCTTCCTACAATGAGCAGTTCTTC. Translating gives CASSPRVLAGGPSYNEQFF.

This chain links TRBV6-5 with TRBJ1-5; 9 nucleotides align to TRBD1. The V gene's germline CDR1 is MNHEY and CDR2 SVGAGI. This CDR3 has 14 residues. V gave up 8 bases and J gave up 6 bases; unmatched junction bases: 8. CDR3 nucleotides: TGTGCCAGCGGAACGACAGGGGGTTCTCAGCCCCAGCATTTT. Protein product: CASGTTGGSQPQHF.